This paragraph covers one TCR beta chain sequence. The study ran its PCR with 60 Vbeta and 13 Jbeta primers. Sequencing was performed with immunoSEQ multiplex PCR; in TCRdb, only in-frame clones are kept and a portion is missing. The table for this sample gives 200,000 to 250,000 clones. The CDR3 has 14 residues. Germline values: CDR1 LNHDA, CDR2 SQIVND (reference sequence). J gave up 7 bases and V 3 bases, and 5 bases lay outside the gene matches. The record originates from a study of cytomegalovirus exposure and HLA in healthy donors. Material for sequencing was PBMCs. The chain joins TRBV19 to TRBJ2-1; TRBD2 aligns across 8 bases. The sequence was collected from a woman in her 30s in good health and CMV-seropositive. The CDR3 coding sequence is TGTGCCAGTAGTATCGGGACTAGTCTTAATGAGCAGTTCTTC. Its translation is CASSIGTSLNEQFF.